A single sample is the source of the 19 T cell receptor beta chains below, sequenced in a study of blood T cell repertoires in COVID-19. Here immunoSEQ multiplex PCR was the method, and the copy in TCRdb shows in-frame clones only, minus some. The sample consists of 70,000 to 95,000 clones, about 82% of them appearing once. Input material: peripheral blood. Every receptor here comes from a woman in her 70s with active or convalescent COVID-19.

The chain links TRBV7-2 to TRBJ1-2; 7 nucleotides align to TRBD1. Germline V gene sequence: CDR1 SGHTA, CDR2 FQGNSA. Unmatched junction bases numbered 9, after V lost 4 bases and J lost 4 bases. The CDR3 runs to 15 residues. CDR3 amino acids: CASSSGTERRYGYTF. CDR3 bases: TGTGCCAGCAGCTCAGGGACAGAAAGGCGCTATGGCTACACCTTC.

The chain uses TRBV2 and TRBJ2-1; a possible D gene is TRBD2 (7 bases). V was pared by 7 bases and J by 7 bases, with 17 bases between. The CDR3 length is 14 residues. Germline values: CDR1 SNHLY, CDR2 FYNNEI. The CDR3 DNA reads as TGTGCCAGCAATTTCGGCGGGGGCTGGAATGAGCAGTTCTTC. As protein: CASNFGGGWNEQFF. The full variable domain, in which reference TRBV2 and TRBJ2-1 provide the parts outside the CDR3, is EPEVTQTPSHQVTQMGQEVILRCVPISNHLYFYWYRQILGQKVEFLVSFYNNEISEKSEIFDDQFSVERPDGSNFTLKIRSTKLEDSAMYFCASNFGGGWNEQFFGPGTRLTVL.

The rearrangement links TRBV19 to TRBJ1-1; 12 positions agree with TRBD1. This CDR3 has 17 residues. Per germline, CDR1 LNHDA and CDR2 SQIVND (reference sequence). V trimming: 7 bases; J trimming: 1 base; junction bases outside the gene matches: 10. This chain's CDR3 is CASTPRDRGLANTEAFF. DNA for the CDR3: TGTGCCAGTACCCCCCGGGACAGGGGGCTGGCGAACACTGAAGCTTTCTTT.

The chain couples TRBV5-1 to TRBJ2-1; the match to TRBD1 covers 8 bases. Germline CDR1 and CDR2: SGHRS and YFSETQ. The trim removed 2 bases at V and 6 bases at J, leaving 7 bases unmatched. The CDR3 has 15 residues. The CDR3, as DNA: TGCGCCAGCAGCTTCTTGTGGACAGGGTTCAATGAGCAGTTCTTC. This translates into CASSFLWTGFNEQFF.

The genes are TRBV10-3 and TRBJ1-3, with D perhaps matching TRBD1 (5 bases). The CDR3 runs 12 residues. Germline-derived CDR1 and CDR2 are ENHRY and SYGVKD. V dropped 8 bases and J dropped 7 bases, with 12 bases sitting between them. CDR3 residues: CAIGQGFNTIYF. The CDR3 DNA reads TGTGCCATCGGGCAGGGTTTTAACACCATATATTTT.

This clone showed up just a few times. The rearrangement links TRBV6-5 to TRBJ2-7, with a tentative D call TRBD1 (6 bases). Trimming pared 10 bases from V and 0 bases from J, leaving 16 bases between. CDR1 is MNHEY and CDR2 is SVGAGI in the germline V gene. This CDR3 spans 14 amino acids. The CDR3 region is CAILRDTASYEQYF. The CDR3 DNA reads as TGTGCCATCCTACGGGACACGGCCTCCTACGAGCAGTACTTC.

The chain is built from TRBV5-1 and TRBJ1-6; 8 nucleotides align to TRBD1. This CDR3 comprises 14 residues. The junction had 4 bases not matched to a gene; V was cut back by 3 bases and J by 8 bases. Per germline, CDR1 SGHRS and CDR2 YFSETQ. The CDR3 bases are TGCGCCAGCAGCTCGGGACAGGTGGATTCACCCCTCCACTTT. Its translation: CASSSGQVDSPLHF.

The CDR3 loop is CATSIRAGTLDTEAFF. The CDR3 coding sequence is TGTGCCACCAGCATAAGGGCCGGGACACTTGACACTGAAGCTTTCTTT. The chain employs TRBV15 and TRBJ1-1, with TRBD1 as a possible D gene (6 bases). Looked up from germline, CDR1 is LNHNV and CDR2 is YYDKDF (reference sequence). V dropped 4 bases and J dropped 3 bases, with 18 bases sitting between them. This CDR3 is built from 16 residues. Variable domain in full (rest from reference TRBV15 and TRBJ1-1): DAMVIQNPRYQVTQFGKPVTLSCSQTLNHNVMYWYQQKSSQAPKLLFHYYDKDFNNEADTPDNFQSRRPNTSFCFLDIRSPGLGDTAMYLCATSIRAGTLDTEAFFGQGTRLTVV.

The chain has TRBV3-1 (or the pseudogene TRBV3-2) and TRBJ2-3; possibly TRBD1 for D (5 bases). V was clipped by 0 bases and J by 0 bases, with 10 bases between them. The CDR3 covers 16 residues. CDR1 LGHDT and CDR2 YNNKEL come from the germline V gene (reference sequence). CDR3 DNA sequence: TGTGCCAGCAGCCAAGATCAGGGCGGAAGCACAGATACGCAGTATTTT. It codes for CASSQDQGGSTDTQYF.

The chain links TRBV18 to TRBJ2-1, with a possible D match to TRBD1 (5 bases). CDR3 length: 16 residues. Germline loops: CDR1 KGHSH, CDR2 LQKENI. Trimming removed 6 bases from V and 0 bases from J, with 15 bases in between. The CDR3 DNA is TGTGCCAGCTCCCCAAGCCACAGGAGCTCCTACAATGAGCAGTTCTTC. Translating it yields CASSPSHRSSYNEQFF.

The chain is built from TRBV24-1 and TRBJ1-5; tentative D call: TRBD1 (6 bases). The CDR3 loop spans 21 amino acids. V gave up 7 bases and J gave up 1 base, with 31 bases separating them. In germline, CDR1 is KGHDR, CDR2 SFDVKD. The CDR3 DNA is TGTGCCACCAGAGGGACCACAGGGCCCCTACTCCCAACTTTCAGCAATCAGCCCCAGCATTTT. Encoded protein: CATRGTTGPLLPTFSNQPQHF.

The chain has TRBV5-6 and TRBJ2-7, with 7 bases fitting TRBD1. CDR1 is SGHDT, CDR2 YYEEEE, per germline. CDR3 length: 15 amino acids. V shed 3 bases, J shed 4 bases, and the junction held 10 bases outside the gene matches. CDR3 sequence (DNA): TGTGCCAGCAGCTGGACAGGTGTTAAACCGTACGAGCAGTACTTC. This codes for CASSWTGVKPYEQYF.

J is TRBJ2-2 and V is TRBV9, with 8 bases fitting TRBD1. V lost 4 bases to trimming and J lost 5 bases; unmatched junction nucleotides: 16. CDR1 is SGDLS and CDR2 is YYNGEE in the germline V gene. CDR3 length: 18 amino acids. The DNA for the CDR3 is TGTGCCAGCAGCACCGTTTTGGCCGGGACAGGCCTTACCGGGGAGCTGTTTTTT. Translating it yields CASSTVLAGTGLTGELFF.

This clone was counted a single time. This chain uses TRBV11-2 with TRBJ1-2; 8 bases line up with TRBD1. V trimming: 0 bases; J trimming: 5 bases; junction bases outside the gene matches: 2. This CDR3 is built from 14 residues. Germline V CDR1 and CDR2: SGHAT, FQNNGV. CDR3 amino acids: CASSLEDRVYGYTF. The CDR3 nucleotides are TGTGCCAGCAGCTTAGAGGACAGGGTGTATGGCTACACCTTC. The entire variable domain, with the rest obtained from reference TRBV11-2 and TRBJ1-2, is as follows: EAGVAQSPRYKIIEKRQSVAFWCNPISGHATLYWYQQILGQGPKLLIQFQNNGVVDDSQLPKDRFSAERLKGVDSTLKIQPAKLEDSAVYLCASSLEDRVYGYTFGSGTRLTVV.

The gene calls are TRBV27 and TRBJ2-3; the match to TRBD1 covers 9 bases. Unmatched junction bases numbered 6, after V lost 5 bases and J lost 0 bases. CDR1 and CDR2 (germline): MNHEY, SMNVEV (reference sequence). The CDR3 is made up of 16 amino acids. The CDR3 loop is CASSRTGERSTDTQYF. The CDR3, as DNA: TGTGCCAGCAGTCGGACAGGGGAACGGAGCACAGATACGCAGTATTTT.

This clone has only one observation. V usage is TRBV3-1 (or the pseudogene TRBV3-2) and J usage is TRBJ1-3; D remains ambiguous. The CDR3 runs 15 residues. Deletions cut 1 base from V and 2 bases from J, with 9 bases between. In germline, CDR1 is LGHDT, CDR2 YNNKEL (reference sequence). The CDR3 bases are TGTGCCAGCAGCCAAGGTACTATAGCTGGAAACACCATATATTTT. It is translated as CASSQGTIAGNTIYF.

The chain is built from TRBV2 and TRBJ2-7; 8 bases agree with TRBD1. The CDR3 is 14 residues long. V dropped 3 bases and J dropped 2; count of bases not matched to a gene: 3. Germline CDR1 reads SNHLY; CDR2 reads FYNNEI. The CDR3 protein is CASSESRGPYEQYF. CDR3 sequence (DNA): TGTGCCAGCAGTGAGAGCAGGGGGCCCTACGAGCAGTACTTC.

This chain links TRBV11-2 with TRBJ2-5; D is ambiguous. Germline CDR1 is SGHAT and CDR2 is FQNNGV. This CDR3 spans 13 amino acids. With 6 bases removed from V and 2 bases from J, the gap between germline ends came to 10 bases. The DNA for the CDR3 is TGTGCCAGCAGGAGAGGTTGGCAAGAGACCCAGTACTTC. Protein product: CASRRGWQETQYF.

V usage is TRBV5-5 and J usage is TRBJ2-2; TRBD2 aligns across 9 bases. Germline lookup yields CDR1 SGHKS and CDR2 YYEKEE (reference sequence). The CDR3 consists of 17 residues. The trim removed 0 bases at V and 4 bases at J, leaving 7 bases unmatched. The CDR3 loop reads CASSLGREGDPTGELFF. The CDR3 DNA reads TGTGCCAGCAGCTTGGGGCGGGAGGGGGACCCCACCGGGGAGCTGTTTTTT.